This T cell receptor beta chain is from a study of cytomegalovirus exposure and HLA in healthy donors. Notes on the study in general: Under in vitro conditions, a few CMV-associated chains were confirmed as specific for CMV antigens. Sequence variants that were highly shared formed a cluster that was likely a sequencing artifact. The study put some 150 TCR beta chains on its list as cytomegalovirus-associated.

V was pared by 2 bases and J by 6 bases, with 13 bases between. This CDR3 is 14 amino acids long. Germline CDR1 and CDR2: PRHDT and FYEKMQ (reference sequence). 13 Jbeta primers and 60 Vbeta primers were used for the PCR. Clones were read by immunoSEQ multiplex PCR, and TCRdb kept only the in-frame ones, dropping some. This table has more than 100,000 clones, 72% appearing once. This clone was counted only a few times. The antigen is not known. This sequence joins TRBV13 and TRBJ1-2; D is uncertain. The receptor comes from a man aged 50-59 years in good health and CMV-seropositive. The sequencing input was PBMCs. In DNA form, the CDR3 reads TGTGCCAGCAGCTTACGCAAAGGGAGCCATGGCTACACCTTC. Translating it yields CASSLRKGSHGYTF.